A single sample gave rise to the 32 T cell receptor beta chains below, sequenced in a study of T cells in Graves' hyperthyroidism and ophthalmopathy (dated by TCRdb to about 2019). The protocol used for the library was multiplex PCR. Data came from an Illumina HiSeq 2000. TCR beta CDR3 regions were amplified from RNA transcripts. For the first round of RT-PCR on the TCR CDR3, the HTBI primer set was used together with the Qiagen OneStep RT-PCR kit. TCRdb took the public reads, trimmed them with fastp at Q25, ran MiXCR for clone calling and kept in-frame beta chains. Rows with one shared CDR3 protein collapse into an entry with the most common genes and DNA. The sample table contains around 200,000 distinct CDR3 sequences; only one count was recorded for 18% of them. In total, the top ten clones hold roughly 44% of the sample. Sequences were obtained from blood. These receptors were collected from a man in his forties with Graves' hyperthyroidism.

Points on this clonotype: This may arise from a read error, as a much more abundant clone is one base away. CDR3 residues: CANSLERGADTQYF. CDR3 coding DNA: TGTGCCAACAGCTTAGAGCGTGGAGCAGATACGCAGTATTTT. This rearrangement joins TRBV7-6 to TRBJ2-3, with D uncertain. The CDR3 runs 14 residues. Germline CDR1 reads SGHVS; CDR2 reads FNYEAQ.

This clonotype showed up many times. The chain uses TRBV28 and TRBJ2-1; 9 positions agree with TRBD1. This CDR3 region has 16 residues. Germline V gene data show CDR1 as MDHEN and CDR2 as SYDVKM. The ends lost 7 bases at V and 5 bases at J; junction bases unmatched: 12. The CDR3 nucleotides are TGTGCCAGCAATAGCCGGGACAGGGTGCGGGACAATGAGCAGTTCTTC. Translated: CASNSRDRVRDNEQFF.

The table lists this clonotype with a few counts. The chain carries TRBV6-2 or TRBV6-3 and TRBJ2-2; TRBD1 agrees at 8 bases. In germline, CDR1 is MNHEY, CDR2 SVGEGT. After removal of 8 bases from V and 1 base from J, the junction contained 6 bases not matched to a gene. The CDR3 is 15 residues long. The CDR3 spells CASRPTGENTGELFF. The DNA for the CDR3 is TGTGCCAGCCGTCCGACAGGGGAGAACACCGGGGAGCTGTTTTTT.

This clonotype was seen ten or more times. The CDR3 DNA sequence: TGTGCCAGCAGTTTACGGGCTACTGAAGCTTTCTTT. Its translation is CASSLRATEAFF. The chain uses TRBV27 and TRBJ1-1, with D hard to call. Germline CDR1 reads MNHEY; CDR2 reads SMNVEV (reference sequence). V was trimmed by 2 bases and J by 5 bases, leaving 6 bases between them. CDR3 length: 12 residues.

This clonotype was counted ten times or more. The rearrangement links TRBV5-8 to TRBJ1-4; 9 nucleotides agree with TRBD1. CDR3 length: 15 amino acids. Trimming cost V 4 bases and J 8 bases; bases outside gene matches: 9. Germline V CDR1 and CDR2: SGHTS, YDEGEE. The CDR3 nucleotides read TGTGCCAGCAGCGGAACGGGACAGGGTGGAGAAAAACTGTTTTTT. Translated, it gives CASSGTGQGGEKLFF.

This clonotype came up many times. The chain recombines TRBV28 with TRBJ1-2, with TRBD1 matching 9 bases. V was clipped by 7 bases and J by 7 bases; unmatched bases: 19. This CDR3 has 17 residues. CDR1 is MDHEN and CDR2 is SYDVKM in the germline V gene. The CDR3 spells CASTSSLGRDRAGGYTF. For the CDR3, the DNA is TGTGCCAGCACCTCCTCGTTGGGCCGGGACAGGGCGGGTGGCTACACCTTC.

This clonotype has a count of ten or more. This chain connects TRBV20-1 to TRBJ1-6; 7 bases map to TRBD1. Trimming at V came to 0 bases and at J to 9 bases, leaving 2 bases not matched to a gene. The CDR3 has 13 amino acids. Germline CDR1 is DFQATT and CDR2 is SNEGSKA (reference sequence). The CDR3 region is CSARDRGSSPLHF. The CDR3 DNA is TGCAGTGCTAGAGACAGGGGGAGTTCACCCCTCCACTTT.

The sample holds a few counts of this clonotype. The V call is TRBV6-2 or TRBV6-3, the J call TRBJ1-6; 8 bases agree with TRBD1. Germline-derived CDR1 and CDR2 are MNHEY and SVGEGT. The ends lost 11 bases at V and 7 bases at J; junction bases unmatched: 4. The CDR3 contains 12 residues. CDR3 coding DNA: TGTGCCGGGGGGACAGGCAATTCACCCCTCCACTTT. This translates into CAGGTGNSPLHF.

The chain carries TRBV7-2 and TRBJ1-1; D is uncertain. V lost 6 bases, J lost 2 bases, and 10 bases lay in between. The germline gives CDR1 SGHTA, CDR2 FQGNSA. This CDR3 comprises 13 residues. The CDR3 loop reads CASRKGSNTEAFF. CDR3 nucleotide sequence: TGTGCCAGCAGAAAAGGGTCCAACACTGAAGCTTTCTTT. Full variable domain (rest looked up from reference TRBV7-2 and TRBJ1-1): GAGVSQSPSNKVTEKGKDVELRCDPISGHTALYWYRQSLGQGLEFLIYFQGNSAPDKSGLPSDRFSAERTGGSVSTLTIQRTQQEDSAVYLCASRKGSNTEAFFGQGTRLTVV.

This clonotype was counted ten times or more. This chain joins TRBV3-1 and TRBJ2-5; no definite D call. Germline CDR1 reads LGHDT; CDR2 reads YNNKEL (reference sequence). Trimming pared 2 bases from V and 5 bases from J, leaving 9 bases between. This CDR3 is built from 13 residues. DNA of the CDR3: TGTGCCAGCAGCCAATCCCTCGGGGAGACCCAGTACTTC. Protein product: CASSQSLGETQYF.

This clonotype has a single count. This rearrangement joins TRBV7-3 to TRBJ2-3; 12 nucleotides align to TRBD2. Unmatched junction bases numbered 7, after V lost 5 bases and J lost 4 bases. Germline CDR1 reads SGHTA; CDR2 reads FQGTGA. This CDR3 contains 16 residues. This CDR3 is CASSPPLAGGADTQYF. The CDR3 bases are TGTGCCAGCAGCCCCCCCCTAGCGGGAGGGGCAGATACGCAGTATTTT.

DNA for the CDR3: TGTGCCAGCAGTGAAACCGGGTACTATGGCTACACCTTC. Translating gives CASSETGYYGYTF. The chain recombines TRBV6-1 with TRBJ1-2; D gene ambiguous. V was clipped by 2 bases and J by 3 bases, with 7 bases between them. The CDR3 extends over 13 amino acids. Germline V gene lookup returns CDR1 MNHNS and CDR2 SASEGT.

This clonotype was observed at least ten times. The chain uses TRBV27 and TRBJ1-3; D is ambiguous. This CDR3 contains 14 residues. V was cut by 6 bases and J by 4 bases, with 13 bases left in between. Germline lookup yields CDR1 MNHEY and CDR2 SMNVEV (reference sequence). CDR3 nucleotide sequence: TGTGCCAGCAGAATCCAGGACTTAGGAAACACCATATATTTT. This gives the protein CASRIQDLGNTIYF.

This clonotype was counted a few times. The J gene is TRBJ1-6, the V gene TRBV7-2; 12 bases fit TRBD1. Germline V lookup: CDR1 SGHTA, CDR2 FQGNSA. V was clipped by 5 bases and J by 9 bases; unmatched bases: 8. CDR3 length equals 16 residues. The CDR3, as DNA: TGTGCCAGCAGCGAAGCCGGGACAGGGGGCTTTTCACCCCTCCACTTT. Encoded protein: CASSEAGTGGFSPLHF.

This clonotype was recorded many times. This CDR3 is CASSARGPGYGYTF. The CDR3 coding sequence is TGTGCCAGCAGCGCCAGGGGGCCAGGCTATGGCTACACCTTC. The chain employs TRBV9 and TRBJ1-2; 8 positions match TRBD1. The V segment lost 3 bases and the J segment 4 bases; nucleotides outside the gene matches: 5. The CDR3 extends over 14 amino acids. CDR1 and CDR2 from the germline V gene are SGDLS and YYNGEE.

Ten or more counts support this clonotype. The chain carries TRBV29-1 and TRBJ2-3, with D uncertain. V dropped 5 bases and J dropped 0 bases, with 9 bases sitting between them. Germline CDR1 is SQVTM and CDR2 is ANQGSEA. CDR3 length: 13 residues. CDR3 DNA sequence: TGCAGCGTTATCCAACCGAGCACAGATACGCAGTATTTT. Its protein is CSVIQPSTDTQYF.

This chain uses TRBV10-3 with TRBJ2-1; a weak D match, TRBD1 (6 bases). CDR3 length: 13 residues. Germline loops: CDR1 ENHRY, CDR2 SYGVKD. Trimming shortened V by 11 bases and J by 5 bases, and 16 bases separated the two germline ends. CDR3 protein: CALWDTNNNEQFF. The CDR3 nucleotides read TGTGCCTTATGGGACACCAACAACAATGAGCAGTTCTTC.

Only a few counts were recorded for this clonotype. CDR3 loop: CASRPDQETQYF. The CDR3 DNA sequence: TGCGCCAGCAGGCCGGACCAAGAGACCCAGTACTTC. V is TRBV5-1 and J is TRBJ2-5; D not certain. Germline CDR1 is SGHRS and CDR2 is YFSETQ. Trimming left V 5 bases short and J 0 bases short, with 5 bases between. This CDR3 comprises 12 residues.

There are many counts of this clonotype. The V and J genes are TRBV7-9 and TRBJ1-1, with D tentatively TRBD1 (5 bases). V lost 1 base, J lost 9 bases, and 15 bases lay in between. The CDR3 covers 14 residues. CDR1 and CDR2 (germline): SEHNR, FQNEAQ (reference sequence). For the CDR3, the DNA is TGTGCCAGCAGCTTAGTAGACAGCCCTTGGCAAGCTTTCTTT. It codes for CASSLVDSPWQAFF.

This clonotype was seen ten or more times. The J gene is TRBJ2-2, the V gene TRBV20-1; unclear D gene. Deletions cut 0 bases from V and 5 bases from J, with 10 bases between. The CDR3 is made up of 14 amino acids. Germline CDR1 DFQATT, CDR2 SNEGSKA (reference sequence). DNA of the CDR3: TGCAGTGCTAGAGATATTCAGGTGACCGGGGAGCTGTTTTTT. Its protein is CSARDIQVTGELFF.

Ten or more counts support this clonotype. The chain is built from TRBV7-2 and TRBJ2-7, with D possibly matching TRBD1 (6 bases). The germline V gene has CDR1 SGHTA and CDR2 FQGNSA. The CDR3 has 15 residues. V lost 3 bases to trimming and J lost 5 bases, with 17 bases between them. The CDR3 here is CASSFPAGRGNEQYF. The CDR3 nucleotides read TGTGCCAGCAGCTTCCCCGCGGGCAGGGGTAACGAGCAGTACTTC.

The table lists this clonotype with a few counts. The chain recombines TRBV5-1 with TRBJ1-6; TRBD1 agrees at 8 bases. The germline V gene has CDR1 SGHRS and CDR2 YFSETQ. J was trimmed by 11 bases and V by 3 bases; bases with no gene match: 10. The CDR3 length is 15 residues. The CDR3 protein is CASSSIQGAEAPLHF. CDR3 DNA sequence: TGCGCCAGCAGCTCAATTCAGGGGGCAGAGGCACCCCTCCACTTT. Full variable domain (remainder filled in from reference TRBV5-1 and TRBJ1-6): KAGVTQTPRYLIKTRGQQVTLSCSPISGHRSVSWYQQTPGQGLQFLFEYFSETQRNKGNFPGRFSGRQFSNSRSEMNVSTLELGDSALYLCASSSIQGAEAPLHFGNGTRLTVT.

Concerning this clonotype itself: It may be a read error: a sequence one base away is much more abundant. This CDR3 fails to terminate in the conserved phenylalanine or tryptophan, so it likely reflects a read error. This rearrangement joins TRBV7-8 to TRBJ2-1; 7 nucleotides agree with TRBD2. The CDR3 sequence is 17 residues long. The V segment lost 4 bases and the J segment 2 bases; nucleotides outside the gene matches: 11. Looked up from germline, CDR1 is SGHVS and CDR2 is FQNEAQ. The CDR3 spells CASSSYRLAETYNEQFL. CDR3 nucleotides: TGTGCCAGCAGCTCCTACAGACTAGCCGAAACCTACAATGAGCAGTTCCTC.

As concerns this clonotype: A much larger clone is a single base away; this may be a read error. The CDR3 loop reads CSVRGQGFSTDTQYF. CDR3 in DNA: TGCAGCGTTCGCGGACAGGGGTTTAGCACAGATACGCAGTATTTT. The chain uses TRBV29-1 and TRBJ2-3, with 9 bases identical to TRBD1. Looked up from germline, CDR1 is SQVTM and CDR2 is ANQGSEA. V lost 5 bases, J lost 0 bases, and 6 bases stayed unmatched. The CDR3 runs to 15 residues.

In this sample, this clonotype turned up many times. The chain links TRBV2 to TRBJ2-7; no clear D gene. Germline CDR1 is SNHLY and CDR2 is FYNNEI. CDR3 size: 13 residues. V lost 4 bases and J lost 0, with 7 bases in between. The CDR3 region is CASSGQLSYEQYF. For the CDR3, the DNA is TGTGCCAGCAGTGGGCAACTCTCCTACGAGCAGTACTTC.

This clonotype was recorded many times. The CDR3 DNA is TGTGCCAGCAGCCTCCTAGCGGGGGGCGTTTACGAGCAGTACTTC. Its translation: CASSLLAGGVYEQYF. The chain combines TRBV3-1 with TRBJ2-7; 11 bases align to TRBD2. Germline V gives CDR1 LGHDT, CDR2 YNNKEL (reference sequence). The CDR3 has 15 residues. V lost 4 bases and J lost 4; bases outside the gene matches: 6.

In this sample, this clonotype turned up many times. The genes are TRBV11-1 and TRBJ2-2, with D perhaps TRBD1 (6 bases). Germline assignment: CDR1 SGHAT and CDR2 FQDESV (reference sequence). V was trimmed by 1 base and J by 3 bases, leaving 9 bases between them. The CDR3 is 15 amino acids. The chain's CDR3 is CASSLDQGHTGELFF. As DNA, the CDR3 is TGTGCCAGCAGCTTAGACCAGGGGCACACCGGGGAGCTGTTTTTT.

As for this clonotype: This may stem from a read error, because a much larger clone lies one nucleotide away. The chain is built from TRBV6-2 or TRBV6-3 and TRBJ2-1; D is unresolved. CDR3 length: 13 amino acids. Germline lookup yields CDR1 MNHEY and CDR2 SVGEGT. The CDR3 loop is CASGYSTGGEQFF. In DNA, the CDR3 is TGTGCCAGCGGTTACTCAACTGGCGGTGAGCAGTTCTTC.

In this sample, this clonotype turned up many times. The gene calls are TRBV20-1 and TRBJ1-6; 7 bases align to TRBD1. The CDR3 has 13 amino acids. Germline CDR1 reads DFQATT; CDR2 reads SNEGSKA (reference sequence). Germline trimming cut 5 bases from V and 7 bases from J; bases unmatched to any gene: 5. This CDR3 reads CSAPGGINSPLHF. The CDR3 bases are TGCAGTGCTCCAGGGGGAATCAATTCACCCCTCCACTTT.

This clonotype was found a few times. CDR3 amino acids: CASSAGIRNTEAFF. The CDR3, as DNA: TGTGCCAGCTCAGCAGGCATAAGGAACACTGAAGCTTTCTTT. This chain uses TRBV18 with TRBJ1-1; D uncertain. Germline loops: CDR1 KGHSH, CDR2 LQKENI. Trimming left V 5 bases short and J 1 base short, with 11 bases between. CDR3 size: 14 residues.

At least ten counts were recorded for this clonotype. The chain is built from TRBV27 and TRBJ2-1; 8 positions agree with TRBD1. The CDR3 extends over 11 amino acids. After removal of 5 bases from V and 14 bases from J, the junction contained 5 bases not matched to a gene. The germline V gene encodes CDR1 MNHEY and CDR2 SMNVEV (reference sequence). CDR3 in amino acids: CASSKGQGEFF. CDR3 DNA sequence: TGTGCCAGCAGTAAAGGACAGGGTGAGTTCTTC.

Many counts were recorded for this clonotype. The chain has TRBV5-1 and TRBJ2-5; 11 bases agree with TRBD2. After removal of 2 bases from V and 2 bases from J, the junction contained 8 bases not matched to a gene. CDR1 and CDR2 from the germline V gene are SGHRS and YFSETQ. CDR3 size: 17 residues. Written as DNA, the CDR3 is TGCGCCAGCAGCTTAGGTCTAGCGGGGGGTCTTCAAGAGACCCAGTACTTC. It is translated as CASSLGLAGGLQETQYF.